Shown below are 19 T cell receptor beta chains from a single sample sequenced in a study of T cells in Graves' hyperthyroidism and ophthalmopathy. Researchers took RNA transcripts and amplified the TCR beta CDR3 regions from them. Initially, a first-round RT-PCR of the TCR CDR3 employed the HTBI primer set. TCRdb re-derived calls from the multiplex PCR reads in MiXCR, one entry per CDR3 protein. The sample includes about 290,000 distinct CDR3 sequences, about 14% of them seen just once. The sequenced sample was blood. The receptors stem from a woman in her twenties or thirties with Graves' hyperthyroidism that later progressed to Graves' ophthalmopathy.

This clonotype came up a few times. This chain connects TRBV6-2 or TRBV6-3 to TRBJ2-5; 9 bases are a match to TRBD2. V was pared by 1 base and J by 5 bases, with 11 bases of the junction left unmatched. There are 17 residues in the CDR3. CDR1 is MNHEY, CDR2 SVGEGT, per germline. Written as DNA, the CDR3 is TGTGCCAGCAGTTACTTACCCGCGGGAGGGCCCAGGGAGACCCAGTACTTC. Translating it yields CASSYLPAGGPRETQYF.

This clonotype was recorded a few times. The genes are TRBV5-6 and TRBJ2-5, with a tentative D call TRBD1 (6 bases). V was trimmed by 5 bases and J by 2 bases, leaving 10 bases between them. The germline CDR1 and CDR2 sequences are SGHDT and YYEEEE. The CDR3 length is 13 residues. This CDR3 is CASRPDSQETQYF. Written as DNA, the CDR3 is TGTGCCAGCAGACCGGACAGTCAAGAGACCCAGTACTTC. Complete variable domain (other parts from reference TRBV5-6 and TRBJ2-5): DAGVTQSPTHLIKTRGQQVTLRCSPKSGHDTVSWYQQALGQGPQFIFQYYEEEERQRGNFPDRFSGHQFPNYSSELNVNALLLGDSALYLCASRPDSQETQYFGPGTRLLVL.

In this sample, this clonotype turned up many times. The rearrangement links TRBV25-1 to TRBJ2-1, with 8 bases fitting TRBD2. The germline gives CDR1 MGHDK, CDR2 SYGVNS. Trimming removed 6 bases from V and 1 base from J; junction bases left unmatched: 5. The CDR3 has 15 amino acids. In nucleotides, the CDR3 is TGTGCCAGCAGGGATAGCGGGATATCCTACAATGAGCAGTTCTTC. Translating gives CASRDSGISYNEQFF.

This clonotype was recorded once. A read error may be the cause here, since a much bigger clone is one base away. This sequence joins TRBV4-1 and TRBJ1-1, with a weak D call TRBD1 (5 bases). V dropped 4 bases and J dropped 4 bases, with 13 bases sitting between them. Germline CDR1 MGHRA, CDR2 YSYEKL. This CDR3 spans 14 amino acids. The CDR3 DNA is TGCGCCAGCAGCCCAAGGGGCCGGGGCACTGAAGCTTTCTTT. Protein product: CASSPRGRGTEAFF.

About this clonotype: A much larger clone lies a single base off, so this may be a read error. V is TRBV29-1 and J is TRBJ2-7; D ambiguous. Germline CDR1 SQVTM, CDR2 ANQGSEA. V shed 1 base and J shed 1 base, with 11 bases lying between them. CDR3 size: 14 residues. CDR3 sequence (DNA): TGCAGCGTTGAAGCCCCCGGGTCTTCCTACGAGCAGTACGTC. Encoded protein: CSVEAPGSSYEQYV.

The V call is TRBV28, the J call TRBJ1-2; 7 bases agree with TRBD1. CDR1 and CDR2 from the germline V gene are MDHEN and SYDVKM. The trim removed 4 bases at V and 10 bases at J, leaving 9 bases unmatched. This CDR3 is 13 amino acids long. The CDR3 sequence: CASSWRDRESYTF. The CDR3 bases are TGTGCCAGCAGTTGGAGAGACAGGGAATCCTACACCTTC.

This clonotype was seen many times. This rearrangement joins TRBV7-8 to TRBJ2-1, with D possibly TRBD1 on 6 matching bases. This CDR3 spans 15 amino acids. Between the trimmed V and J ends, which lost 7 bases and 3 bases, there was a span of 16 bases. Germline CDR1 reads SGHVS; CDR2 reads FQNEAQ. The CDR3 region is CASTFREGVYNEQFF. The CDR3 region has the DNA TGTGCCAGCACCTTTAGAGAGGGGGTCTACAATGAGCAGTTCTTC.

The chain has TRBV19 and TRBJ1-1; unclear D gene. V was shortened by 0 bases and J by 1 base, with 9 bases between the two germline ends. The CDR3 contains 15 residues. CDR1 and CDR2 (germline): LNHDA, SQIVND (reference sequence). CDR3 DNA: TGTGCCAGTAGTATAGAAGGCAGACGGAACACTGAAGCTTTCTTT. Translating it yields CASSIEGRRNTEAFF.

The chain joins TRBV7-6 to TRBJ1-5, with D maybe TRBD1 (6 bases). In germline, CDR1 is SGHVS, CDR2 FNYEAQ. The CDR3 runs 14 residues. The V and J ends lost 6 bases and 7 bases respectively, with 16 bases between them. The CDR3 DNA reads as TGTGCCAGCAGGAAAGGGGGGGCAGGACAGCCCCAGCATTTT. Amino acid sequence: CASRKGGAGQPQHF.

A few counts support this clonotype. The chain is built from TRBV6-1 and TRBJ1-3, with a weak D call TRBD1 (5 bases). Germline V gene data show CDR1 as MNHNS and CDR2 as SASEGT. This CDR3 region has 13 residues. V lost 9 bases and J 2 bases, leaving 11 bases between the germline ends. CDR3 sequence (DNA): TGTGCCAGTAAGGGAGGGGCTGGAAACACCATATATTTT. Translating gives CASKGGAGNTIYF.

The V call is TRBV7-9, the J call TRBJ2-5, with 9 nucleotides matching TRBD1. CDR1 and CDR2 (germline): SEHNR, FQNEAQ (reference sequence). Unmatched junction bases numbered 5, after V lost 5 bases and J lost 4 bases. This CDR3 comprises 14 residues. CDR3 sequence (DNA): TGTGCCAGCAGCAGAACAGGGGGCCGAGAGACCCAGTACTTC. Amino acid sequence: CASSRTGGRETQYF.

Worth noting for this clonotype: Germline is not matched at one junction end, which may reflect a read error. The chain recombines TRBV20-1 with TRBJ2-1; D is possibly TRBD2 (6 bases). The CDR3 has 13 residues. Germline loops: CDR1 DFQATT, CDR2 SNEGSKA (reference sequence). The CDR3 here is CSARAAGYNERFF. In DNA, the CDR3 is TGCAGTGCTAGAGCGGCGGGATACAATGAGCGGTTCTTC.

In its sample, this clonotype was seen many times. V is TRBV20-1 and J is TRBJ1-1, with 7 bases lining up with TRBD1. The CDR3 contains 14 residues. After removal of 6 bases from V and 3 bases from J, the junction contained 10 bases not matched to a gene. Germline CDR1 is DFQATT and CDR2 is SNEGSKA (reference sequence). CDR3 amino acids: CSADRVAAHTEAFF. Written as DNA, the CDR3 is TGCAGTGCCGACAGGGTGGCGGCGCACACTGAAGCTTTCTTT.

This clonotype was found a few times. The CDR3: CASRAGTSVRTVFF. As DNA, the CDR3 is TGTGCCAGCCGTGCCGGGACATCGGTCCGGACGGTGTTTTTT. J is TRBJ1-4 and V is TRBV19; tentative D call: TRBD1 (6 bases). The V gene's germline CDR1 is LNHDA and CDR2 SQIVND (reference sequence). V shed 9 bases and J shed 15 bases, with 26 bases lying between them. The CDR3 is 14 amino acids. Based on the CDR3 plus reference TRBV19 and TRBJ1-4, the full variable domain is DGGITQSPKYLFRKEGQNVTLSCEQNLNHDAMYWYRQDPGQGLRLIYYSQIVNDFQKGDIAEGYSVSREKKESFPLTVTSAQKNPTAFYLCASRAGTSVRTVFFGSGTQLSVL.

This clonotype was counted ten times or more. The chain has TRBV4-1 and TRBJ1-5, with D uncertain. The germline V gene encodes CDR1 MGHRA and CDR2 YSYEKL. V was shortened by 1 base and J by 0 bases, with 13 bases between the two germline ends. CDR3 length equals 17 residues. CDR3 sequence reads: CASSQVGGEYSNQPQHF. DNA for the CDR3: TGCGCCAGCAGCCAAGTGGGAGGAGAATATAGCAATCAGCCCCAGCATTTT.

The gene calls are TRBV6-2 or TRBV6-3 and TRBJ2-6; 8 positions match TRBD2. CDR3 length equals 15 residues. Germline CDR1 is MNHEY and CDR2 is SVGEGT. Trimming removed 6 bases from V and 3 bases from J; junction bases left unmatched: 4. In DNA, the CDR3 is TGTGCCAGCAGCCCGGGGGGGTTTGGGGCCAACGTCCTGACTTTC. It translates to CASSPGGFGANVLTF.

This chain uses TRBV28 with TRBJ2-3, with D perhaps assigned TRBD1 or TRBD2 (5 bases each). V lost 8 bases, J lost 2 bases, and 5 bases lay in between. The CDR3 is 11 residues long. CDR1 is MDHEN and CDR2 is SYDVKM in the germline V gene. Here the CDR3 DNA reads TGTGCCAGCGGGACCACAGATACGCAGTATTTT. Translated, it gives CASGTTDTQYF.

This clonotype was detected many times. The genes are TRBV7-2 and TRBJ2-5; D uncertain. The CDR3 has 13 amino acids. Germline V gives CDR1 SGHTA, CDR2 FQGNSA. V was cut by 0 bases and J by 5 bases, with 7 bases left in between. The CDR3, as DNA: TGTGCCAGCAGCTTAGCGATGCGGGAGACCCAGTACTTC. Encoded protein: CASSLAMRETQYF.

This clonotype has at least ten counts. This chain joins TRBV30 and TRBJ1-5; D might be TRBD1 (5 bases). Trimming removed 0 bases at V and 2 bases at J, with 14 bases between. CDR1 and CDR2 (germline): GTSNPN, SVGIG (reference sequence). This CDR3 region has 16 residues. CDR3 residues: CAWSVYSGLGNQPQHF. CDR3 nucleotide sequence: TGTGCCTGGAGTGTATACTCGGGACTCGGCAATCAGCCCCAGCATTTT.